These 31 T cell receptor beta chains were all obtained from the same sample, sequenced in a study of shared clonotypes between healthy human individuals. Using immunoSEQ multiplex PCR, the repertoire was profiled, and TCRdb retains in-frame clones only, with some absent. The data show roughly 96,000 clones, around 47% seen once. Sequencing was done on a sample of PBMCs. These receptors came from a middle-aged woman in good health. Some clones in this sample may be carry-over from other donors' samples.

The CDR3: CASRGSGTIYTGELFF. The CDR3 nucleotides read TGTGCCAGTAGGGGTAGCGGGACTATATACACCGGGGAGCTGTTTTTT. The J gene is TRBJ2-2, the V gene TRBV19; 8 bases are a match to TRBD2. The V gene's germline CDR1 is LNHDA and CDR2 SQIVND (reference sequence). With 6 bases clipped from V and 3 bases from J, the junction kept 9 bases outside the gene matches. This CDR3 has 16 residues.

CDR3 loop: CASGLDSYEQYF. The DNA of the CDR3 is TGTGCTAGTGGTTTGGACAGCTACGAGCAGTACTTC. The gene calls are TRBV12-5 and TRBJ2-7; no clear D gene. Germline V CDR1 and CDR2: LGHNT, FRNRAP. The ends were cut back, 1 base at V and 3 bases at J, with 4 bases in the middle. The CDR3 sequence is 12 residues long.

There are many counts of this clone. The chain carries TRBV29-1 and TRBJ1-3; D is perhaps TRBD1 (5 bases). This CDR3 contains 14 residues. Trimming cost V 6 bases and J 0 bases, with 12 bases left between them. Germline CDR1 and CDR2: SQVTM and ANQGSEA. In nucleotides, the CDR3 is TGCAGCGTGGCAGACAGCGCCTCTGGAAACACCATATATTTT. Translating it yields CSVADSASGNTIYF.

The V call is TRBV27, the J call TRBJ2-5, with D perhaps TRBD1 or TRBD2 (5 bases each). V lost 4 bases and J 10 bases, leaving 16 bases between the germline ends. This CDR3 region has 13 residues. Germline V lookup: CDR1 MNHEY, CDR2 SMNVEV (reference sequence). The CDR3 spells CASSSGPMGIQYF. The CDR3 bases are TGTGCCAGCAGTTCGGGGCCAATGGGGATCCAGTACTTC.

The chain employs TRBV30 and TRBJ2-5; no definite D call. The CDR3 consists of 15 residues. Trimming took off 2 bases at V and 1 base at J, with 14 bases between the two ends. Germline-derived CDR1 and CDR2 are GTSNPN and SVGIG (reference sequence). The CDR3 DNA reads TGTGCCTGGAGTCCTCCCGCACAATTCCAAGAGACCCAGTACTTC. It codes for CAWSPPAQFQETQYF.

The sample holds one count of this clone. The rearrangement uses TRBV29-1 and TRBJ2-1; no clear D. This CDR3 region has 14 residues. Trimming took off 4 bases at V and 0 bases at J, with 10 bases between the two ends. Germline V lookup: CDR1 SQVTM, CDR2 ANQGSEA. The CDR3 DNA is TGCAGCGTTGTGCTGGAGACCTCCTACAATGAGCAGTTCTTC. This translates into CSVVLETSYNEQFF.

This clone was picked up one time. V and J are TRBV28 and TRBJ2-1; perhaps TRBD2 as D (6 bases). The germline CDR1 and CDR2 sequences are MDHEN and SYDVKM. The CDR3 covers 13 residues. V was trimmed by 6 bases and J by 2 bases, leaving 8 bases between them. The CDR3 coding sequence is TGTGCCAGCAGGCGGGAACCCTACAATGAGCAGTTCTTC. Translation gives CASRREPYNEQFF. Based on the CDR3 plus reference TRBV28 and TRBJ2-1, the full variable domain is DVKVTQSSRYLVKRTGEKVFLECVQDMDHENMFWYRQDPGLGLRLIYFSYDVKMKEKGDIPEGYSVSREKKERFSLILESASTNQTSMYLCASRREPYNEQFFGPGTRLTVL.

The chain uses TRBV11-1 and TRBJ2-7; 7 nucleotides match TRBD1. The germline CDR1 and CDR2 sequences are SGHAT and FQDESV (reference sequence). The ends lost 1 base at V and 5 bases at J; junction bases unmatched: 5. The CDR3 is 14 amino acids. The CDR3 nucleotides read TGTGCCAGCAGCTTAGGCGGACAGGCGGACGAGCAGTACTTC. Its translation: CASSLGGQADEQYF.

The chain uses TRBV29-1 and TRBJ2-7; maybe TRBD2 (5 bases). The V and J ends lost 5 bases and 2 bases respectively, with 10 bases between them. This CDR3 contains 12 residues. Germline CDR1 reads SQVTM; CDR2 reads ANQGSEA. CDR3 bases: TGCAGCGTTAGGACTCAGACCTACGAGCAGTACTTC. This sequence encodes CSVRTQTYEQYF.

V is TRBV4-2 and J is TRBJ2-1, with TRBD2 identical over 11 bases. The ends lost 0 bases at V and 9 bases at J; junction bases unmatched: 10. This CDR3 has 17 amino acids. Per the germline V gene, CDR1 is LGHNA and CDR2 is YNFKEQ. The CDR3 DNA reads as TGTGCCAGCAGCCAAGAGGCGGCTAGCGGGAGGTTGGGTGAGCAGTTCTTC. Translated, it gives CASSQEAASGRLGEQFF.

Concerning this clone: The junction does not match germline at one end; this may be a read error. This chain connects TRBV5-8 to TRBJ1-2; D is perhaps TRBD1 (5 bases). This CDR3 is 13 amino acids long. Per the germline V gene, CDR1 is SGHTS and CDR2 is YDEGEE. CDR3 sequence reads: CASSSTVNYGYTF. The CDR3 nucleotides read TGCGCCAGCAGCTCGACAGTAAACTATGGCTACACCTTC.

The chain has TRBV4-2 and TRBJ2-7, with a tentative D call TRBD1 (5 bases). The CDR3 runs to 15 residues. V was clipped by 5 bases and J by 0 bases, with 14 bases between them. Per the germline V gene, CDR1 is LGHNA and CDR2 is YNFKEQ. The CDR3 sequence: CASSLGVDSSYEQYF. DNA of the CDR3: TGTGCCAGCAGCTTAGGAGTCGACAGCTCCTACGAGCAGTACTTC.

A word on this clone: A far larger clone is off by one base, so a read error is likely. The V gene is TRBV6-6, the J gene TRBJ2-5, with TRBD1 identical over 9 bases. Germline V gives CDR1 MNHNY, CDR2 SVGAGI (reference sequence). This CDR3 spans 15 amino acids. The CDR3 protein is CASSFEGQGSYEQHF. The CDR3 nucleotides read TGTGCCAGCAGTTTTGAGGGACAGGGATCCTACGAGCAGCACTTC.

This clone has a count of ten or more. This sample also contains other DNA sequences that code for the same CDR3. V and J are TRBV2 and TRBJ1-5; the D gene is possibly TRBD1 (6 bases). The ends were cut back, 0 bases at V and 6 bases at J, with 12 bases in the middle. The CDR3 totals 15 residues. Germline V gene lookup returns CDR1 SNHLY and CDR2 FYNNEI. As DNA, the CDR3 is TGTGCCAGCAGTGAAGCGCGGGGGGCGGGTCAGCCCCAGCATTTT. Its translation: CASSEARGAGQPQHF. The whole variable domain, filled in from reference TRBV2 and TRBJ1-5, reads EPEVTQTPSHQVTQMGQEVILRCVPISNHLYFYWYRQILGQKVEFLVSFYNNEISEKSEIFDDQFSVERPDGSNFTLKIRSTKLEDSAMYFCASSEARGAGQPQHFGDGTRLSIL.

Only a few counts were recorded for this clone. The chain carries TRBV25-1 and TRBJ1-2; D gene ambiguous. Germline CDR1 and CDR2: MGHDK and SYGVNS. Deletions cut 3 bases from V and 4 bases from J, with 6 bases between. This CDR3 comprises 12 residues. CDR3 in DNA: TGTGCCAGCAGTGACAGCCGCTATGGCTACACCTTC. Amino acid sequence: CASSDSRYGYTF.

This clone was seen a handful of times. The chain employs TRBV6-5 and TRBJ1-6, with 7 bases fitting TRBD1. V lost 4 bases, J lost 9 bases, and 12 bases stayed unmatched. The CDR3 runs to 16 residues. Germline V gene data show CDR1 as MNHEY and CDR2 as SVGAGI. CDR3 nucleotides: TGTGCCAGCAGTTGGAGGACGGGGACAGAGGTTTCACCCCTCCACTTT. It translates to CASSWRTGTEVSPLHF.

The chain combines TRBV9 with TRBJ2-3, with TRBD2 matching over 8 bases. J lost 0 bases, V lost 4 bases, and 4 bases had no gene match. This CDR3 is 15 amino acids long. Germline CDR1 is SGDLS and CDR2 is YYNGEE. DNA of the CDR3: TGTGCCAGCAGCCCGGCTAGCGGGAGCACAGATACGCAGTATTTT. It translates to CASSPASGSTDTQYF.

The chain uses TRBV30 and TRBJ1-4; 9 bases are shared with TRBD1. The CDR3 covers 13 residues. The V segment lost 5 bases and the J segment 5 bases; nucleotides outside the gene matches: 3. CDR1 is GTSNPN, CDR2 SVGIG, per germline (reference sequence). The CDR3 sequence is CAWSQGANEKLFF. CDR3 DNA sequence: TGTGCCTGGTCACAGGGGGCAAATGAAAAACTGTTTTTT.

The CDR3 loop reads CASSPRQAYGYTF. The CDR3 coding sequence is TGTGCCAGCAGCCCACGACAGGCTTATGGCTACACCTTC. V is TRBV4-2 and J is TRBJ1-2, with a weak D call TRBD1 (6 bases). V lost 4 bases and J lost 5, with 11 bases in between. Per germline, CDR1 LGHNA and CDR2 YNFKEQ. This CDR3 region has 13 residues.

The CDR3 region is CASSPSTGGTDTQYF. The CDR3 DNA reads as TGTGCCAGCTCACCCTCAACAGGGGGCACAGATACGCAGTATTTT. This rearrangement joins TRBV18 to TRBJ2-3, with 7 nucleotides matching TRBD1. CDR1 KGHSH and CDR2 LQKENI come from the germline V gene. After removal of 3 bases from V and 1 base from J, the junction contained 4 bases not matched to a gene. The CDR3 contains 15 residues.

This sequence joins TRBV9 and TRBJ2-5; D is ambiguous. The germline V gene encodes CDR1 SGDLS and CDR2 YYNGEE. V shed 1 base and J shed 4 bases, with 11 bases lying between them. The length of the CDR3 is 14 residues. The DNA of the CDR3 is TGTGCCAGCAGCGTACCTAGGAAGGTAGAGACCCAGTACTTC. It specifies CASSVPRKVETQYF.

The gene calls are TRBV5-8 and TRBJ1-2, with D perhaps matching TRBD1 (5 bases). The CDR3 totals 12 residues. The V end was cut by 4 bases, the J end by 9 bases, with 13 bases between. Per germline, CDR1 SGHTS and CDR2 YDEGEE. CDR3 coding DNA: TGTGCCAGCAGCGTCTACGGGGGGAGCTACACCTTC. Amino acids: CASSVYGGSYTF.

This clone was seen repeatedly, ten times or more. This chain links TRBV28 with TRBJ2-7; 7 nucleotides agree with TRBD2. V shed 2 bases and J 2 bases; nucleotides not matched to a gene: 15. The CDR3 runs 18 residues. Germline CDR1 reads MDHEN; CDR2 reads SYDVKM. The CDR3 nucleotides are TGTGCCAGCAGTTTAAGCGGGACTTTCACATTTAACACCTACGAGCAGTACTTC. Its protein product is CASSLSGTFTFNTYEQYF.

The chain joins TRBV19 to TRBJ2-7, with TRBD1 identical over 7 bases. Trimming took 3 bases from V and 1 from J; bases not matched to a gene: 3. The germline V gene has CDR1 LNHDA and CDR2 SQIVND (reference sequence). There are 14 residues in the CDR3. This CDR3 is CASSIDRESYEQYF. CDR3 coding DNA: TGTGCCAGTAGTATTGACAGGGAATCCTACGAGCAGTACTTC.

This clone was counted many times. This same CDR3 is encoded by further DNA sequences in the sample. This chain uses TRBV4-3 with TRBJ2-1; no reliable D call. Germline V CDR1 and CDR2: LGHNA, YSLEER. V lost 4 bases and J lost 4, with 11 bases in between. The CDR3 is 14 residues long. The CDR3 nucleotides are TGCGCCAGCAGCCTAGAGTATTCGTACAATGAGCAGTTCTTC. This sequence encodes CASSLEYSYNEQFF.

The chain employs TRBV5-1 and TRBJ2-1, with 7 bases that match TRBD2. The V gene's germline CDR1 is SGHRS and CDR2 YFSETQ. The J segment lost 12 bases and the V segment lost 4 bases, leaving 16 bases of the junction unmatched. The CDR3 has 15 amino acids. Here the CDR3 DNA reads TGCGCCAGCAGCCTGGGGGACTACGGGCAATTTCGGCAGTTCTTC. It yields the protein CASSLGDYGQFRQFF.

A note on this clone: This may arise from a read error, as a much more abundant clone is one base away. This sequence joins TRBV30 and TRBJ1-1; maybe TRBD1 (5 bases). Germline CDR1 GTSNPN, CDR2 SVGIG (reference sequence). Deletions cut 0 bases from V and 3 bases from J, with 17 bases between. The CDR3 runs to 16 residues. CDR3 loop: CAWSVIWGTAYTEAFF. The CDR3 DNA follows: TGTGCCTGGAGTGTTATATGGGGGACGGCGTACACTGAAGCTTTCTTT.

This clone was counted ten times or more. The chain links TRBV29-1 to TRBJ2-7; tentatively, D is TRBD1 or TRBD2 (5 bases each). This CDR3 is built from 16 residues. Germline V gene lookup returns CDR1 SQVTM and CDR2 ANQGSEA. V lost 3 bases and J 4 bases, leaving 22 bases between the germline ends. The CDR3 DNA sequence: TGCAGCGTTGACTTATCGATTCCGGGACGAACTTACGAGCAGTACTTC. It is translated as CSVDLSIPGRTYEQYF.

This clone was detected a few times. This chain uses TRBV27 with TRBJ2-7; D may be TRBD2 (5 bases). The CDR3 extends over 14 amino acids. Between the trimmed V and J ends, which lost 3 bases and 6 bases, there was a span of 15 bases. Germline CDR1 reads MNHEY; CDR2 reads SMNVEV (reference sequence). The CDR3 loop reads CASSLRRAPSEQYF. In DNA form, the CDR3 reads TGTGCCAGCAGTTTGAGGCGGGCCCCCTCCGAGCAGTACTTC.

The chain uses TRBV18 and TRBJ2-7, with 8 positions matching TRBD1. Germline V gene sequence: CDR1 KGHSH, CDR2 LQKENI. V trimming: 3 bases; J trimming: 1 base; junction bases outside the gene matches: 2. This CDR3 has 14 amino acids. CDR3 loop: CASSPWTGSYEQYF. Written as DNA, the CDR3 is TGTGCCAGCTCACCGTGGACAGGGTCCTACGAGCAGTACTTC.

The J gene is TRBJ2-6, the V gene TRBV27; 7 bases align to TRBD1. V trimming: 2 bases; J trimming: 3 bases; junction bases outside the gene matches: 10. The CDR3 sequence is 18 residues long. The germline CDR1 and CDR2 sequences are MNHEY and SMNVEV (reference sequence). The CDR3 protein is CASSLRTGEAGGANVLTF. CDR3 DNA sequence: TGTGCCAGCAGTTTAAGGACAGGCGAAGCAGGTGGGGCCAACGTCCTGACTTTC.